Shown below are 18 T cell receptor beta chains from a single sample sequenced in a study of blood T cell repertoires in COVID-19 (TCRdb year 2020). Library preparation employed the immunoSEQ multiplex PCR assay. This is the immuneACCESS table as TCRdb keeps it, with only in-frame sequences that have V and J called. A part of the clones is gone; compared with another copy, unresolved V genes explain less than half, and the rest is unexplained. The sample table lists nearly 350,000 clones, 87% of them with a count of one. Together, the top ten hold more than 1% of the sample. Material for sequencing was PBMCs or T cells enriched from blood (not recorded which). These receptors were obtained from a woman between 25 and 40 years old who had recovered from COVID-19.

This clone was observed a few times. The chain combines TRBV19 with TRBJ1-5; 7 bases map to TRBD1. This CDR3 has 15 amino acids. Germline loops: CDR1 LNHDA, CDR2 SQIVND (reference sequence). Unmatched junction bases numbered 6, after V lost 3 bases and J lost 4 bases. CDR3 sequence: CASSMESGGNQPQHF. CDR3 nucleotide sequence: TGTGCCAGTAGTATGGAATCAGGGGGTAATCAGCCCCAGCATTTT.

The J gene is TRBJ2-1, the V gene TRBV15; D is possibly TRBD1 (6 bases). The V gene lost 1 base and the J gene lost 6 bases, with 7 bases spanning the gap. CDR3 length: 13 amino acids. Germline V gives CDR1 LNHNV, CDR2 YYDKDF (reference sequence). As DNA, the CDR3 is TGTGCCACCAGCAGAGGCAGGGGCAATGAGCAGTTCTTC. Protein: CATSRGRGNEQFF.

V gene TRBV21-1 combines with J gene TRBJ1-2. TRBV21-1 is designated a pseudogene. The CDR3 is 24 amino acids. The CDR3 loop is CASSNLSAGSTLTIYLRDGCGYTF. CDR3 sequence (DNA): TGTGCCAGCAGCAATCTTAGTGCAGGCAGTACCCTTACTATCTATTTGAGGGATGGGTGTGGCTACACCTTC.

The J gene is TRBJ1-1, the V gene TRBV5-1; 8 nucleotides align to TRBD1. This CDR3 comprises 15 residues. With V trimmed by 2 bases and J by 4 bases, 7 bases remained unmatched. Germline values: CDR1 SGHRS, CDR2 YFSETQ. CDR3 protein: CASSFSVGTGTEAFF. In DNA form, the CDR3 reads TGCGCCAGCAGCTTCTCGGTTGGGACAGGCACTGAAGCTTTCTTT.

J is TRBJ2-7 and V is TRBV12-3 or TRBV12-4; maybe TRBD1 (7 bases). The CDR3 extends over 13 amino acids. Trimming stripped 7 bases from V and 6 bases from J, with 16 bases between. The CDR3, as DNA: TGTGCCAGCACCACGGAGGGGGCAGGCGAGCAGTACTTC. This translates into CASTTEGAGEQYF.

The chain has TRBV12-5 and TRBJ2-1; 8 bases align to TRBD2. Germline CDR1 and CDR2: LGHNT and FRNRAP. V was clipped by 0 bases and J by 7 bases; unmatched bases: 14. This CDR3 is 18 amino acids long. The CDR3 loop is CASGLVGAGDTPRNEQFF. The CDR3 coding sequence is TGTGCTAGTGGTTTGGTAGGAGCGGGGGACACCCCAAGGAATGAGCAGTTCTTC.

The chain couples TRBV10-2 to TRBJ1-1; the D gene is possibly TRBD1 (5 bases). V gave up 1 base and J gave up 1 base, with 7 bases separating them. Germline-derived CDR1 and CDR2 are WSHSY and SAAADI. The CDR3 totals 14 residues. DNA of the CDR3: TGCGCCAGCAGTGAGTTGGGGGGGAACACTGAAGCTTTCTTT. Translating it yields CASSELGGNTEAFF.

CDR3 residues: CAWSVLADRATANYGYTF. The CDR3 bases are TGTGCCTGGAGTGTACTCGCGGACAGGGCAACTGCGAACTATGGCTACACCTTC. The V and J genes are TRBV30 and TRBJ1-2, with 8 bases aligning to TRBD1. J gave up 2 bases and V 0 bases, and 14 bases lay outside the gene matches. The CDR3 totals 18 residues. Germline V CDR1 and CDR2: GTSNPN, SVGIG (reference sequence).

Written as DNA, the CDR3 is TGTGCCAGCAGCCAAACCGTAGGGGGCGAGGGGGGCTACACCTTC. Translation gives CASSQTVGGEGGYTF. V and J are TRBV3-1 (or the pseudogene TRBV3-2) and TRBJ1-2; 7 bases align to TRBD1. Germline V gene sequence: CDR1 LGHDT, CDR2 YNNKEL (reference sequence). J gave up 8 bases and V 2 bases, and 11 bases lay outside the gene matches. The CDR3 consists of 15 residues.

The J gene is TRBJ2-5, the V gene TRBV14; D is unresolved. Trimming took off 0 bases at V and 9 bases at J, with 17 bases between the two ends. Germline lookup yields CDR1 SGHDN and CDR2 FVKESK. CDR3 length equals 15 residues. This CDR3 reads CASSQDLAVLSAQYF. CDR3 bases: TGTGCCAGCAGCCAAGATTTGGCAGTACTATCGGCCCAGTACTTC.

The chain's CDR3 is CASSSQGAGEGYTF. The DNA of the CDR3 is TGTGCCAGCAGCTCCCAGGGGGCCGGTGAGGGCTACACCTTC. V usage is TRBV7-9 and J usage is TRBJ1-2; TRBD1 matches at 8 bases. J gave up 8 bases and V 4 bases, and 9 bases lay outside the gene matches. The germline V gene has CDR1 SEHNR and CDR2 FQNEAQ (reference sequence). The CDR3 has 14 residues.

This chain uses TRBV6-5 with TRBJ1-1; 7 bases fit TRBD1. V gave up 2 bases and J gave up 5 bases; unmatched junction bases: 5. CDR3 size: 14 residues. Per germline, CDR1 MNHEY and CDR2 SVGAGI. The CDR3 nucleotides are TGTGCCAGCAGTTACCGACAGGGTTGGACTGAAGCTTTCTTT. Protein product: CASSYRQGWTEAFF.

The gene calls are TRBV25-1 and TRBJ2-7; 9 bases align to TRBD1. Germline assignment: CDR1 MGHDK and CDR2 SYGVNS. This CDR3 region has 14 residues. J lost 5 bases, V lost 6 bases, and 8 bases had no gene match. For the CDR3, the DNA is TGTGCCAGCAGCGGGGACAGGGTCTTCGACGAGCAGTACTTC. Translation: CASSGDRVFDEQYF.

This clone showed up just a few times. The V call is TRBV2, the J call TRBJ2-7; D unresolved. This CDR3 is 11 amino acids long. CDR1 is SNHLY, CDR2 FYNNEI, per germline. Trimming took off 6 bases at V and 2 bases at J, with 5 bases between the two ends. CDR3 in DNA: TGTGCCAGCAGCCCTACCTACGAGCAGTACTTC. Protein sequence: CASSPTYEQYF.

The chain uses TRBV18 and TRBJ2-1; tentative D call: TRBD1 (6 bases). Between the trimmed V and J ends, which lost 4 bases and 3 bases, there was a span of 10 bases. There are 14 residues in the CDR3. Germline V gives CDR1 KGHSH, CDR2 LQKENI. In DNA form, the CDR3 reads TGTGCCAGCTCACAAAAGGGGGACTACAATGAGCAGTTCTTC. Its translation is CASSQKGDYNEQFF.

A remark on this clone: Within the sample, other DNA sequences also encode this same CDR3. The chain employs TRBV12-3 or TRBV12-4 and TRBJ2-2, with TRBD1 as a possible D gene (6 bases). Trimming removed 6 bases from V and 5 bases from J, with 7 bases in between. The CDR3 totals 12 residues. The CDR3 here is CASSRGTGELFF. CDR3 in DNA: TGTGCCAGCAGCAGGGGAACCGGGGAGCTGTTTTTT.

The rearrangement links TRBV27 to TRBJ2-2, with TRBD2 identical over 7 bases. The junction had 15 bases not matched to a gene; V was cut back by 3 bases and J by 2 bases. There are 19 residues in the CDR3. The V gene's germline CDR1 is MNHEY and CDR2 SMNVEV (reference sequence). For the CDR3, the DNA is TGTGCCAGCAGTTTCACGACCCCTGGGAGGGGAGCCAACACCGGGGAGCTGTTTTTT. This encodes CASSFTTPGRGANTGELFF.

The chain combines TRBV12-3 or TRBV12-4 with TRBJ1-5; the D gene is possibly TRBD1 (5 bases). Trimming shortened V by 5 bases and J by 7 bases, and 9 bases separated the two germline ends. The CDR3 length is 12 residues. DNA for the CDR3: TGTGCCAGCAGTGGGACTGACCAGCCCCAGCATTTT. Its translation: CASSGTDQPQHF.